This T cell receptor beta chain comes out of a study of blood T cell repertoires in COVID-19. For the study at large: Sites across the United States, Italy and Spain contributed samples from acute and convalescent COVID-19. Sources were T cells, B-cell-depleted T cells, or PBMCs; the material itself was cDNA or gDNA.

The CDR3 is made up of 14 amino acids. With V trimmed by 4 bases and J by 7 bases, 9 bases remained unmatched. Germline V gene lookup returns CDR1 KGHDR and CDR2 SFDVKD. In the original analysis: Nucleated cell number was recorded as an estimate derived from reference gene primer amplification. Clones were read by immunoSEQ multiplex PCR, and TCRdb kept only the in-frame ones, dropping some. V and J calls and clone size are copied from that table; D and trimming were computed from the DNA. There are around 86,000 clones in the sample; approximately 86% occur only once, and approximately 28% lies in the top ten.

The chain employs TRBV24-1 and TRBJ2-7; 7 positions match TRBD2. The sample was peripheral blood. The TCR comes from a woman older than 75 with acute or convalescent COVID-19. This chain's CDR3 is CATSESGLPLEQYF. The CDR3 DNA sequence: TGTGCCACCAGTGAGTCGGGACTACCGTTGGAGCAGTACTTC.